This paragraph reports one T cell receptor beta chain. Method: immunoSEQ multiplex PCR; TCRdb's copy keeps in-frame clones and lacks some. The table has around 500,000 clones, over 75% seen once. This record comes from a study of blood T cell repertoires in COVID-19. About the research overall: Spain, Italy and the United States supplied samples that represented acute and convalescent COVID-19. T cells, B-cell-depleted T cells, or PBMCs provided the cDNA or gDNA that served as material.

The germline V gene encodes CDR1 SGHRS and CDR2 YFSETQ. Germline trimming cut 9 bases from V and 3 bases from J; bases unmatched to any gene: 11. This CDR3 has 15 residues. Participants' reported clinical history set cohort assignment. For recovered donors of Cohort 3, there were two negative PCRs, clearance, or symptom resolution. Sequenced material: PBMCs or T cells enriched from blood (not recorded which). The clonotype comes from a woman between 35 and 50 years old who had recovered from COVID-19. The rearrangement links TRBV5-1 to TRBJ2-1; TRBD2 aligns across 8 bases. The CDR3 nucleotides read TGCGCCACCTCGCTCGGAGCGGGAGTCTACAATGAGCAGTTCTTC. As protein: CATSLGAGVYNEQFF. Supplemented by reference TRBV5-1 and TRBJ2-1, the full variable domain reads KAGVTQTPRYLIKTRGQQVTLSCSPISGHRSVSWYQQTPGQGLQFLFEYFSETQRNKGNFPGRFSGRQFSNSRSEMNVSTLELGDSALYLCATSLGAGVYNEQFFGPGTRLTVL.